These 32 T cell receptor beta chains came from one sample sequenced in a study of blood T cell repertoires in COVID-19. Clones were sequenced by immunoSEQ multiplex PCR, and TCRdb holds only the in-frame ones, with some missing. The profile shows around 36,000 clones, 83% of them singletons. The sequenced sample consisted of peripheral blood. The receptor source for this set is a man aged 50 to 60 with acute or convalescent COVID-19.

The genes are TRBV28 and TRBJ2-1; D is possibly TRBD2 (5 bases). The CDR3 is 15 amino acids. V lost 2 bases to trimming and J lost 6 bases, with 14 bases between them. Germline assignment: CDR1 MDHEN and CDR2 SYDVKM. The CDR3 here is CASSLPEEGINEQFF. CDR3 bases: TGTGCCAGCAGTTTACCGGAGGAAGGGATCAATGAGCAGTTCTTC.

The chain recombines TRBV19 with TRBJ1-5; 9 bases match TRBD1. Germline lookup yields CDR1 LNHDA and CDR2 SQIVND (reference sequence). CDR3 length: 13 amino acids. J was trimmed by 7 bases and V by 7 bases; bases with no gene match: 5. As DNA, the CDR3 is TGTGCCAGTAAGGGACAGGGCCGACAGCCCCAGCATTTT. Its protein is CASKGQGRQPQHF.

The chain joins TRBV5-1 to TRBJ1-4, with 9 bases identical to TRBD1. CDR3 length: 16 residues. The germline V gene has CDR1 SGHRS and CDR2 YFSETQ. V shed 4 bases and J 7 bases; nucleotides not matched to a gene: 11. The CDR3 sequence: CASSATRQGVVEKLFF. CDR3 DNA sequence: TGCGCCAGCAGCGCAACCAGACAGGGGGTGGTTGAAAAACTGTTTTTT.

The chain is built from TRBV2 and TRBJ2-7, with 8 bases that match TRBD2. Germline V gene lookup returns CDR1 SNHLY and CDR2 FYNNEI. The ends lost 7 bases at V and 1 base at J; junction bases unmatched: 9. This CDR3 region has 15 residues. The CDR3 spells CASNAGTRFSYEQYF. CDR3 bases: TGTGCCAGCAACGCGGGGACTAGGTTTTCCTACGAGCAGTACTTC. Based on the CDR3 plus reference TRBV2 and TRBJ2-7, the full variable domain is EPEVTQTPSHQVTQMGQEVILRCVPISNHLYFYWYRQILGQKVEFLVSFYNNEISEKSEIFDDQFSVERPDGSNFTLKIRSTKLEDSAMYFCASNAGTRFSYEQYFGPGTRLTVT.

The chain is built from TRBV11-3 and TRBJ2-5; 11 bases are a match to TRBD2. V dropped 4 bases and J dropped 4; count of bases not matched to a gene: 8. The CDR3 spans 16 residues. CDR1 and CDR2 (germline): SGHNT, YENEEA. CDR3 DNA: TGTGCCAGCAGCTACGGGACTAGCGGAACGGGAGAGACCCAGTACTTC. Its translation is CASSYGTSGTGETQYF.

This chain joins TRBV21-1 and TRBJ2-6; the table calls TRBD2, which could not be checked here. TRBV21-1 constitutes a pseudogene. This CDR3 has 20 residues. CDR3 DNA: TGTGCCAGCACCAAGAGGGGGAAACTAGCGGGTTTCTCTGGGGCCAACGTCCTGACTTTC. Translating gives CASTKRGKLAGFSGANVLTF.

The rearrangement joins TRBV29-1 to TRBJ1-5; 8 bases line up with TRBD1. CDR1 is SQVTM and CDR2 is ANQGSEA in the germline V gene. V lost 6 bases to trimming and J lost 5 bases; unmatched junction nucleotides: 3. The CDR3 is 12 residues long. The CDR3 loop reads CSVGTGHQPQHF. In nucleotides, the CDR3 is TGCAGCGTGGGGACAGGTCATCAGCCCCAGCATTTT.

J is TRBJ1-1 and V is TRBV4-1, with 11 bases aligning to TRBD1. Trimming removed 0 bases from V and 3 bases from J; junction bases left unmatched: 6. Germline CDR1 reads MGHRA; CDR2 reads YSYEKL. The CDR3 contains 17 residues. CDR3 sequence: CASSQDRTGGLDTEAFF. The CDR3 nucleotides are TGCGCCAGCAGCCAAGACCGGACAGGGGGCTTGGACACTGAAGCTTTCTTT.

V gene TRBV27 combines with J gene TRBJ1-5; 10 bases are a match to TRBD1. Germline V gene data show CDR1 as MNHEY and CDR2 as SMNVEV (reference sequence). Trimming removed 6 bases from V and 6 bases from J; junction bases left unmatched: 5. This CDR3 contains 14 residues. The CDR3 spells CASRRQGAGQPQHF. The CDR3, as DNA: TGTGCCAGCAGGCGACAGGGGGCGGGTCAGCCCCAGCATTTT.

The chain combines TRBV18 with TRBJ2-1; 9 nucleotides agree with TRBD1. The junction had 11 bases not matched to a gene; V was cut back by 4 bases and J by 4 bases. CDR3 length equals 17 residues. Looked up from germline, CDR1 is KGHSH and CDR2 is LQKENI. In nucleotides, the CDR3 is TGTGCCAGCTCACTTAGAACGGGAGGACAGGGGTACAATGAGCAGTTCTTC. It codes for CASSLRTGGQGYNEQFF.

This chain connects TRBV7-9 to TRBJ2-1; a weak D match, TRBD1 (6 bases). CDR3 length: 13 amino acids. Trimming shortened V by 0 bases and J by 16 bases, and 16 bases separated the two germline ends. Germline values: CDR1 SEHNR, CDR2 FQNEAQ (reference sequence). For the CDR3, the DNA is TGTGCCAGCAGCTTAGCGGGTAGTGGGGGCTGCTTCTTC. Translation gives CASSLAGSGGCFF.

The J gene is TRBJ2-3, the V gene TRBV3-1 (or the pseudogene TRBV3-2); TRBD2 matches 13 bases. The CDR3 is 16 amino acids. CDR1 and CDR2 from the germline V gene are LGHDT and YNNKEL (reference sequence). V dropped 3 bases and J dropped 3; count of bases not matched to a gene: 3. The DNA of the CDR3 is TGTGCCAGCAGCCAGGGGACTAGCGGGGTTACAGATACGCAGTATTTT. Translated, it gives CASSQGTSGVTDTQYF.

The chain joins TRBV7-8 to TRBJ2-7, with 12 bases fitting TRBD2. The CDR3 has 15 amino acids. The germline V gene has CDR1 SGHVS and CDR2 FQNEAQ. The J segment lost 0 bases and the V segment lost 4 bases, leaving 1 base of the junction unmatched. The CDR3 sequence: CASSSGLAGSYEQYF. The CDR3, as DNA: TGTGCCAGCAGCTCGGGACTAGCGGGCTCCTACGAGCAGTACTTC.

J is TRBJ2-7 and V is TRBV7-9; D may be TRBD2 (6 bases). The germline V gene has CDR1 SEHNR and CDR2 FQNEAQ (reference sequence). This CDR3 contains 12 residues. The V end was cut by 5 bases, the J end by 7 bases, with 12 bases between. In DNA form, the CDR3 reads TGTGCCAGCAGCCCCTCCCGGGGGGAGCAGTACTTC. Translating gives CASSPSRGEQYF. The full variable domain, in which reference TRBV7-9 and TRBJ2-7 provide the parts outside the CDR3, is DTGVSQNPRHKITKRGQNVTFRCDPISEHNRLYWYRQTLGQGPEFLTYFQNEAQLEKSRLLSDRFSAERPKGSFSTLEIQRTEQGDSAMYLCASSPSRGEQYFGPGTRLTVT.

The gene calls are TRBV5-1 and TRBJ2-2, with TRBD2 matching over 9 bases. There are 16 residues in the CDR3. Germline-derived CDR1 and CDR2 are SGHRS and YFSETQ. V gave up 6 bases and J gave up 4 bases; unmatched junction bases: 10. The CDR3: CASNLAGEAVTGELFF. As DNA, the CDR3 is TGCGCCAGCAACTTAGCGGGAGAGGCGGTCACCGGGGAGCTGTTTTTT. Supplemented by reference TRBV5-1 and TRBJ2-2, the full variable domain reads KAGVTQTPRYLIKTRGQQVTLSCSPISGHRSVSWYQQTPGQGLQFLFEYFSETQRNKGNFPGRFSGRQFSNSRSEMNVSTLELGDSALYLCASNLAGEAVTGELFFGEGSRLTVL.

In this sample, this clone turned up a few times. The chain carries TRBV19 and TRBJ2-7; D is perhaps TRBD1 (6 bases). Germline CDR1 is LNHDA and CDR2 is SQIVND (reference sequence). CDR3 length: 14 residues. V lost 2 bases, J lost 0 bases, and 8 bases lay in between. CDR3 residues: CASSIRTVSYEQYF. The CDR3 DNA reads TGTGCCAGTAGTATAAGGACAGTCTCCTACGAGCAGTACTTC.

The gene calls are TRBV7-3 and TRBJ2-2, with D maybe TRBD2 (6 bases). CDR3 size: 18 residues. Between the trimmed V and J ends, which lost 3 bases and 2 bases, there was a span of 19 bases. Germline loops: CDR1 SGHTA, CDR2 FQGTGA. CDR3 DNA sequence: TGTGCCAGCAGCTTGGACTCGCTCGGGACTCAAAACACCGGGGAGCTGTTTTTT. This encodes CASSLDSLGTQNTGELFF.

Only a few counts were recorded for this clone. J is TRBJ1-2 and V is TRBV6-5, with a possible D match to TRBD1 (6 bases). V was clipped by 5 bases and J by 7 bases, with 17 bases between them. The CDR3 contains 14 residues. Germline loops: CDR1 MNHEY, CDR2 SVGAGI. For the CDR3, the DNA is TGTGCCAGCAGTCCCCAGGGAGGGGGAATTGGCTACACCTTC. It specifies CASSPQGGGIGYTF.

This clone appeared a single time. DNA of the CDR3: TGTGCCACCAGTGATTCGGGACAAATCTATGGCTACACCTTC. This sequence encodes CATSDSGQIYGYTF. The V gene is TRBV24-1, the J gene TRBJ1-2, with D perhaps matching TRBD1 (6 bases). Trimming took 2 bases from V and 4 from J, leaving 10 bases between them. CDR1 is KGHDR and CDR2 is SFDVKD in the germline V gene. The CDR3 totals 14 residues.

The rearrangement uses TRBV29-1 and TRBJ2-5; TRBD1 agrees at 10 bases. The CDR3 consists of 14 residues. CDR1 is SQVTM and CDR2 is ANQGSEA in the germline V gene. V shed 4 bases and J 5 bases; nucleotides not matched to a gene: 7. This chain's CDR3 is CSVGDRGLLETQYF. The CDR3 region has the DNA TGCAGCGTTGGAGACAGGGGGCTTTTGGAGACCCAGTACTTC.

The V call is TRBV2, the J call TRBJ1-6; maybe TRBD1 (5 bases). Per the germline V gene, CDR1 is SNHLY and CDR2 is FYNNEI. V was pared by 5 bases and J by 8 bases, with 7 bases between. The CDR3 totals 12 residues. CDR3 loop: CASSTGDSPLHF. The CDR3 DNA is TGTGCCAGCAGTACAGGAGATTCACCCCTCCACTTT. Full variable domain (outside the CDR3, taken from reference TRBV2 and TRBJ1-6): EPEVTQTPSHQVTQMGQEVILRCVPISNHLYFYWYRQILGQKVEFLVSFYNNEISEKSEIFDDQFSVERPDGSNFTLKIRSTKLEDSAMYFCASSTGDSPLHFGNGTRLTVT.

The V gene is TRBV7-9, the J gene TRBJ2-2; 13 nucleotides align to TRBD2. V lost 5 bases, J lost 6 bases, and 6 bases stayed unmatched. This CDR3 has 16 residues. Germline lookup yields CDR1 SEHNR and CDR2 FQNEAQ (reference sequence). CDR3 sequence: CASSQGLAGVPGELFF. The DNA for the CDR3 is TGTGCCAGCAGCCAAGGACTAGCGGGAGTCCCCGGGGAGCTGTTTTTT. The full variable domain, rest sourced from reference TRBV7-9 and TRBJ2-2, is DTGVSQNPRHKITKRGQNVTFRCDPISEHNRLYWYRQTLGQGPEFLTYFQNEAQLEKSRLLSDRFSAERPKGSFSTLEIQRTEQGDSAMYLCASSQGLAGVPGELFFGEGSRLTVL.

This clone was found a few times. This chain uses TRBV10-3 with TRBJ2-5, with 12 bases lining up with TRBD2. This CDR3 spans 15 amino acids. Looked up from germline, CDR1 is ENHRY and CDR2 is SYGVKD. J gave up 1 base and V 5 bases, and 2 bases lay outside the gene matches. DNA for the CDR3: TGTGCCATCAGTCGACTAGCGGGAGTCCAAGAGACCCAGTACTTC. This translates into CAISRLAGVQETQYF.

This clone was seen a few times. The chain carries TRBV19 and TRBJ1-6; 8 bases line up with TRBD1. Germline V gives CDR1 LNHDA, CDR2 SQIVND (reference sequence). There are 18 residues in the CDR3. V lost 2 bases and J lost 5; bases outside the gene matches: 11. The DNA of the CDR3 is TGTGCCAGTAGTATACATAGCGCAGGGGGCGCCGATAATTCACCCCTCCACTTT. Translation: CASSIHSAGGADNSPLHF.

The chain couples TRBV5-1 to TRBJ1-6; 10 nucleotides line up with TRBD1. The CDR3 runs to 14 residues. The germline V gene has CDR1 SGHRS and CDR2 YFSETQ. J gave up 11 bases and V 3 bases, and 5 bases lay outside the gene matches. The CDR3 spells CASSSGQGNPPLHF. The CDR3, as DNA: TGCGCCAGCAGCTCGGGACAGGGGAACCCACCCCTCCACTTT. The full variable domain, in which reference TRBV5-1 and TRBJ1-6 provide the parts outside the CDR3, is KAGVTQTPRYLIKTRGQQVTLSCSPISGHRSVSWYQQTPGQGLQFLFEYFSETQRNKGNFPGRFSGRQFSNSRSEMNVSTLELGDSALYLCASSSGQGNPPLHFGNGTRLTVT.

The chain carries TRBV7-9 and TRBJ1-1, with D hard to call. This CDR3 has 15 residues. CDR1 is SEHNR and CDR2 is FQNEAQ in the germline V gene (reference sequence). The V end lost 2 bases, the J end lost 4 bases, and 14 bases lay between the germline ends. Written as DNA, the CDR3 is TGTGCCAGCAGCTTAAGGCTGGGCATGACCACTGAAGCTTTCTTT. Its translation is CASSLRLGMTTEAFF.

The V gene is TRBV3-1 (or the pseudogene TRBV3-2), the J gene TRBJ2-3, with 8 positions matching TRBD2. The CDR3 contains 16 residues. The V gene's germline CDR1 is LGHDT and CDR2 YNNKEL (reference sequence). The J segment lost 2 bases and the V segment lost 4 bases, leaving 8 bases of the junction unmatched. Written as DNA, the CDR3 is TGTGCCAGCAGCCGCTCCCTAGCGGGTGTCACAGATACGCAGTATTTT. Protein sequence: CASSRSLAGVTDTQYF.

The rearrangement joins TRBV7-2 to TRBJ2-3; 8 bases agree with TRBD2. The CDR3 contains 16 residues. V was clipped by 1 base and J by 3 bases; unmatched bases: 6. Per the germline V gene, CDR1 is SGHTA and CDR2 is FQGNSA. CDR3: CASSLVWAGGTDTQYF. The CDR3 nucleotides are TGTGCCAGCAGCTTAGTCTGGGCGGGGGGAACAGATACGCAGTATTTT.

In nucleotides, the CDR3 is TGCAGCGTTGGCAACCCTTCCGTGGGCCCCTACCAAGAGACCCAGTACTTC. Its protein product is CSVGNPSVGPYQETQYF. The chain links TRBV29-1 to TRBJ2-5; no definite D call. CDR3 length equals 17 residues. Trimming shortened V by 4 bases and J by 0 bases, and 21 bases separated the two germline ends. Per the germline V gene, CDR1 is SQVTM and CDR2 is ANQGSEA.

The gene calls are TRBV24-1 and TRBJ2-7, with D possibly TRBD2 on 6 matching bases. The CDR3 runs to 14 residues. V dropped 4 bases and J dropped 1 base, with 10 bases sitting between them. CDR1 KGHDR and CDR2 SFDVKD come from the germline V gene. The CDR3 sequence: CATSDASDSYEQYF. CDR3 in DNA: TGTGCCACCAGTGACGCTAGCGATTCCTACGAGCAGTACTTC.

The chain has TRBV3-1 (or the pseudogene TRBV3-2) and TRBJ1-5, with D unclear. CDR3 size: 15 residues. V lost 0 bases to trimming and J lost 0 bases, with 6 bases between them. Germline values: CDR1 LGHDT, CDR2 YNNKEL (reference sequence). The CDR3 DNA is TGTGCCAGCAGCCAAGATACAACTAGCAATCAGCCCCAGCATTTT. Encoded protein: CASSQDTTSNQPQHF.

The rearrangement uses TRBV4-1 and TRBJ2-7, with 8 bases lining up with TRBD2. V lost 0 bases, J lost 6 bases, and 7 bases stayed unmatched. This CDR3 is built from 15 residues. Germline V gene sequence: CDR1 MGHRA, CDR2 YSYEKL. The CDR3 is CASSQEGVAGREQYF. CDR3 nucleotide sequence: TGCGCCAGCAGCCAAGAGGGAGTAGCGGGACGCGAGCAGTACTTC.